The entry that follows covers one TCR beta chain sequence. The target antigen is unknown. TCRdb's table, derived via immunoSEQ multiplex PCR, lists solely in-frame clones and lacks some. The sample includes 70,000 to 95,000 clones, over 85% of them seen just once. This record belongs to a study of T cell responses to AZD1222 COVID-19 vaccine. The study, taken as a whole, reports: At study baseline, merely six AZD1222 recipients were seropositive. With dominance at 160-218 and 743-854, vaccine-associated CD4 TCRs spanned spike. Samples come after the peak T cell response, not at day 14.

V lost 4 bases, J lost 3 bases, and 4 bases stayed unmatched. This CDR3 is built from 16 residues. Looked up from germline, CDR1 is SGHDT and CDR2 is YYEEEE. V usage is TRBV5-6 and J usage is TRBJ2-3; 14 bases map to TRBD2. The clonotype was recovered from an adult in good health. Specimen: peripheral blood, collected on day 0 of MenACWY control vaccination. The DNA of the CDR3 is TGTGCCAGCAGCGGCTGGACTAGCGGGGGGACAGATACGCAGTATTTT. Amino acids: CASSGWTSGGTDTQYF.